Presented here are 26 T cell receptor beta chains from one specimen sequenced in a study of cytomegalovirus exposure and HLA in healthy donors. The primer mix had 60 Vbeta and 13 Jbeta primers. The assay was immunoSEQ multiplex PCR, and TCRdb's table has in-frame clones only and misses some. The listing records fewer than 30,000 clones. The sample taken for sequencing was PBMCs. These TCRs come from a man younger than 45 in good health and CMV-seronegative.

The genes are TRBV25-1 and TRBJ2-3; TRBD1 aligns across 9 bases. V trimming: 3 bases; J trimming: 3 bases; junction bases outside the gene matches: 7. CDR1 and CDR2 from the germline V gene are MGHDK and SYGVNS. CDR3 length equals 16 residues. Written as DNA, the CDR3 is TGTGCCAGCAGTGAGGGACAGGGTTTCAGGACAGATACGCAGTATTTT. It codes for CASSEGQGFRTDTQYF.

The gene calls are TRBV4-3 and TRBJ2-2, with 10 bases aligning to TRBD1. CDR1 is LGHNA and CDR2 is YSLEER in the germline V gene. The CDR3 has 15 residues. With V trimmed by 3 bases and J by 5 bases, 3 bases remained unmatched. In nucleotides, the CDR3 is TGCGCCAGCAGCCAGGGGACAGGGGCAACCGGGGAGCTGTTTTTT. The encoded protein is CASSQGTGATGELFF.

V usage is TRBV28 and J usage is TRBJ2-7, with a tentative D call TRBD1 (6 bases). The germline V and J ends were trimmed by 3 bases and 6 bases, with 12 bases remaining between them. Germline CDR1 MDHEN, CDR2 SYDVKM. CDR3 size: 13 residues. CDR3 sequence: CASSLVARGEQYF. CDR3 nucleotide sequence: TGTGCCAGCAGTTTGGTGGCCAGGGGCGAGCAGTACTTC.

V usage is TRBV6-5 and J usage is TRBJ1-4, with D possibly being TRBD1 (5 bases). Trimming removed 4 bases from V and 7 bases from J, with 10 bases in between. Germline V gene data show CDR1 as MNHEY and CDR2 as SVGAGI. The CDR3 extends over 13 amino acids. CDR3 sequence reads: CASSSSGLEKLFF. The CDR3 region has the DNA TGTGCCAGCAGTTCGTCAGGGCTTGAAAAACTGTTTTTT.

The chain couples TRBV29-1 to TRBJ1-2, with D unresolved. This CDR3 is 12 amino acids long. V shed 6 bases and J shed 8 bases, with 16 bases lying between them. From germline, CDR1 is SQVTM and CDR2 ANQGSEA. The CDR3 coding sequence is TGCAGCGTGGACTCCCCGGGTGAGGGCTACACCTTC. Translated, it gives CSVDSPGEGYTF. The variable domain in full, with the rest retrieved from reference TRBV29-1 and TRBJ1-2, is SAVISQKPSRDICQRGTSLTIQCQVDSQVTMMFWYRQQPGQSLTLIATANQGSEATYESGFVIDKFPISRPNLTFSTLTVSNMSPEDSSIYLCSVDSPGEGYTFGSGTRLTVV.

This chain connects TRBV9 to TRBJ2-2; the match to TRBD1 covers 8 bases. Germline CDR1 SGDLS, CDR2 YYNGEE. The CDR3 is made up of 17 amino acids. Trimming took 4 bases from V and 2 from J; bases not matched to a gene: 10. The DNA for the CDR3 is TGTGCCAGCAGCCCAATCCGGACAGGGCCAAACACCGGGGAGCTGTTTTTT. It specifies CASSPIRTGPNTGELFF.

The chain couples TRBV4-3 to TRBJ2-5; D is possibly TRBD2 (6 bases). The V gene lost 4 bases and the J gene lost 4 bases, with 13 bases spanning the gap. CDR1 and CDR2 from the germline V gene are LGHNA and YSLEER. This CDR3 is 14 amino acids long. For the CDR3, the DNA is TGCGCCAGCAGCCTGGGCGGGGTGCCAGAGACCCAGTACTTC. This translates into CASSLGGVPETQYF.

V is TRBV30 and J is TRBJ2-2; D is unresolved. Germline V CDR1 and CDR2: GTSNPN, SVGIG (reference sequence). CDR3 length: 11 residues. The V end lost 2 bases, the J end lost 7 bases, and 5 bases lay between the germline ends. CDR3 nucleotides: TGTGCCTGGAGTAGAGTCGGGGAGCTGTTTTTT. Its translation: CAWSRVGELFF. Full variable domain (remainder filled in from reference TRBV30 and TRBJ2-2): SQTIHQWPATLVQPVGSPLSLECTVEGTSNPNLYWYRQAAGRGLQLLFYSVGIGQISSEVPQNLSASRPQDRQFILSSKKLLLSDSGFYLCAWSRVGELFFGEGSRLTVL.

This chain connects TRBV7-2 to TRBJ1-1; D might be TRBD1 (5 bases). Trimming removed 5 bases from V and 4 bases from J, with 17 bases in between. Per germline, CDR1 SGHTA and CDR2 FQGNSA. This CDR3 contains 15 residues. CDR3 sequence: CASSLAGGLSTEAFF. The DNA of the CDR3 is TGTGCCAGCAGCCTCGCGGGGGGTCTGTCCACTGAAGCTTTCTTT.

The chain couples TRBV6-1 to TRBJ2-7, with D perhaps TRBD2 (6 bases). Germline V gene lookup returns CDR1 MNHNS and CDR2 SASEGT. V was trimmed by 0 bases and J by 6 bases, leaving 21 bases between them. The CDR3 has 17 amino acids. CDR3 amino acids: CASSEAGTGLSRTEQYF. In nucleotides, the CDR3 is TGTGCCAGCAGTGAAGCGGGGACGGGACTGTCGAGGACCGAGCAGTACTTC.

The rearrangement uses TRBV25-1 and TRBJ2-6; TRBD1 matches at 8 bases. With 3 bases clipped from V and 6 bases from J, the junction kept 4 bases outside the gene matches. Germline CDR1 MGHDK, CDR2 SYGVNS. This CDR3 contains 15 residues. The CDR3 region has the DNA TGTGCCAGCAGTGACCTGACAGGGGAGGCCAACGTCCTGACTTTC. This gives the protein CASSDLTGEANVLTF.

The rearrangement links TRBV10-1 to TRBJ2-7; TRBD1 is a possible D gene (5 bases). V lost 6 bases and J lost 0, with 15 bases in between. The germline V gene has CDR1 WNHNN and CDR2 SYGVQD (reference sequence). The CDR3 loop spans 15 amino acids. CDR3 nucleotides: TGCGCCAGCAGACCCGACAGACTGAGCTCCTACGAGCAGTACTTC. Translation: CASRPDRLSSYEQYF.

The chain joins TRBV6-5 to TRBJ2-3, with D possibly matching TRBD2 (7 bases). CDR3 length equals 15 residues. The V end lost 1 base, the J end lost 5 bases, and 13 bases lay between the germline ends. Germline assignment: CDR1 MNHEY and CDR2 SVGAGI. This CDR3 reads CASSYWGGAGDTQYF. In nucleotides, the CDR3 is TGTGCCAGCAGTTACTGGGGGGGGGCAGGAGATACGCAGTATTTT.

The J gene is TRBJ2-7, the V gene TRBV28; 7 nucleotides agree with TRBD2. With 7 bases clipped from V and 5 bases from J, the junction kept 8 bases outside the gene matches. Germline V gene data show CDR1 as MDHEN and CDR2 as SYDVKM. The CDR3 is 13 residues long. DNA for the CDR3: TGTGCCAGCACCGAGGGGAGGGTTAACGAGCAGTACTTC. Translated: CASTEGRVNEQYF. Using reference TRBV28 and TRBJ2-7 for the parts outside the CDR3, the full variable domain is DVKVTQSSRYLVKRTGEKVFLECVQDMDHENMFWYRQDPGLGLRLIYFSYDVKMKEKGDIPEGYSVSREKKERFSLILESASTNQTSMYLCASTEGRVNEQYFGPGTRLTVT.

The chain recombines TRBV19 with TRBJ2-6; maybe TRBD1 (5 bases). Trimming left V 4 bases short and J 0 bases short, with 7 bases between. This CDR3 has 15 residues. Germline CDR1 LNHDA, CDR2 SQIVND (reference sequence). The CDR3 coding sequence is TGTGCCAGTAGTACCGACAGCTCTGGGGCCAACGTCCTGACTTTC. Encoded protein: CASSTDSSGANVLTF.

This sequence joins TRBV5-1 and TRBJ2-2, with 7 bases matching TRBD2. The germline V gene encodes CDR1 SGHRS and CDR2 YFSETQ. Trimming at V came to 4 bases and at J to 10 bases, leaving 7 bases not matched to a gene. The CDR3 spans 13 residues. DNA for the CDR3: TGCGCCAGCAGCGTTTCACTAGCGAAGGAGCTGTTTTTT. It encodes CASSVSLAKELFF.

The CDR3 DNA follows: TGTGCCAGCAGCCAGGACAGTGAAAAACTGTTTTTT. Protein sequence: CASSQDSEKLFF. The rearrangement joins TRBV6-5 to TRBJ1-4, with a tentative D call TRBD1 (6 bases). Germline-derived CDR1 and CDR2 are MNHEY and SVGAGI. V was cut by 6 bases and J by 7 bases, with 9 bases left in between. CDR3 length: 12 amino acids.

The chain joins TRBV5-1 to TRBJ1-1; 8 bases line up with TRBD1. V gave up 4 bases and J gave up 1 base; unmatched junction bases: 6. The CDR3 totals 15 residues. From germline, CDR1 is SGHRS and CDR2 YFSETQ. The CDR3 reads CASSPGTGWNTEAFF. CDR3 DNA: TGCGCCAGCAGCCCCGGGACAGGTTGGAACACTGAAGCTTTCTTT.

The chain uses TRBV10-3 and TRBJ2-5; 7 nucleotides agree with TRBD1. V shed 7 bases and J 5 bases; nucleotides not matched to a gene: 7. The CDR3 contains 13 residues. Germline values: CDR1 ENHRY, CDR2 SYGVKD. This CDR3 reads CAITEGGGETQYF. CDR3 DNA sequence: TGTGCCATCACGGAAGGGGGCGGTGAGACCCAGTACTTC.

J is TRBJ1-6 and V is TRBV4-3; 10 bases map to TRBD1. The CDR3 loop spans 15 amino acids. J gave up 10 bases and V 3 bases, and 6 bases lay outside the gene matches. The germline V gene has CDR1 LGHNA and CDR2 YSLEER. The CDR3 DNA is TGCGCCAGCAGCCACGACAGGGGGCTGGGGTCACCCCTCCACTTT. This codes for CASSHDRGLGSPLHF.

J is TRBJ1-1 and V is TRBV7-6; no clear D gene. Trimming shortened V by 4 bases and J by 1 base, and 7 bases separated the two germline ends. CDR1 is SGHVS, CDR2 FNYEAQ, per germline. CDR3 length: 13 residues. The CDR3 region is CASSSRRNTEAFF. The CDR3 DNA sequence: TGTGCCAGCAGCTCGCGTAGGAACACTGAAGCTTTCTTT.

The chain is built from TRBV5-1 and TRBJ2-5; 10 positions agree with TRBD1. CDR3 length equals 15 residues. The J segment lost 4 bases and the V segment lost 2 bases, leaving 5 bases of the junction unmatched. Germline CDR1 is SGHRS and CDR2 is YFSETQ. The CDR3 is CASSLADRGRETQYF. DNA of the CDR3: TGCGCCAGCAGCTTAGCGGACAGGGGGAGAGAGACCCAGTACTTC. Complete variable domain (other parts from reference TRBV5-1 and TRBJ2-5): KAGVTQTPRYLIKTRGQQVTLSCSPISGHRSVSWYQQTPGQGLQFLFEYFSETQRNKGNFPGRFSGRQFSNSRSEMNVSTLELGDSALYLCASSLADRGRETQYFGPGTRLLVL.

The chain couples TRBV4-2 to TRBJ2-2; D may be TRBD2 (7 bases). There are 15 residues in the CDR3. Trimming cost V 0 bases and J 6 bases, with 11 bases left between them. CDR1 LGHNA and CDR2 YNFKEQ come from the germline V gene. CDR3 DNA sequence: TGTGCCAGCAGCCAAGAAGGGGGGGCGGCCGGGGAGCTGTTTTTT. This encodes CASSQEGGAAGELFF.

Here the CDR3 DNA reads TGTGCCAGCACCCCTCCGGCTAGCGGTTCCACCGGGGAGCTGTTTTTT. Translated: CASTPPASGSTGELFF. The chain has TRBV13 and TRBJ2-2; 7 bases fit TRBD2. Losses at the gene ends were 7 bases for V and 4 bases for J; bases not matched to a gene: 12. The CDR3 contains 16 residues. The V gene's germline CDR1 is PRHDT and CDR2 FYEKMQ (reference sequence).

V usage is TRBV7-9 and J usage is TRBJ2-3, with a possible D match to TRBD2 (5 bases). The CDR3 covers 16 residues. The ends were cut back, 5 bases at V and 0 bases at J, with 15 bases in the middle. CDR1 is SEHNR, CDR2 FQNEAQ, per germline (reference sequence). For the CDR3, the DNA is TGTGCCAGCAGCCCTACCGAGGGAATAAGCACAGATACGCAGTATTTT. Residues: CASSPTEGISTDTQYF.

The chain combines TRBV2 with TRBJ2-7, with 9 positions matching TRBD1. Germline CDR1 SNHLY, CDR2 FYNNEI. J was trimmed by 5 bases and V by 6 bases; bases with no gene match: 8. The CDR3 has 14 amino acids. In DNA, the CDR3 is TGTGCCAGCAGGCTACAGGGGGCAGTCCACGAGCAGTACTTC. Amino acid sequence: CASRLQGAVHEQYF.